This TCR beta chain derives from a study of T cell responses to AZD1222 COVID-19 vaccine. V lost 3 bases, J lost 1 base, and 12 bases lay in between. In germline, CDR1 is LNHNV, CDR2 YYDKDF (reference sequence). This CDR3 region has 15 residues. Generated by immunoSEQ multiplex PCR, the TCRdb table keeps only in-frame clones and is missing some. The sample records some 150,000 clones, approximately 85% being singletons. The chain carries TRBV15 and TRBJ1-1; a weak D match, TRBD1 (6 bases). The material sequenced was peripheral blood, taken 28 days after the second dose of the MenACWY control vaccine. This TCR was sampled from an adult who received the MenACWY meningococcal vaccine as a control. CDR3 bases: TGTGCCACCAGCAGCCGGGACAACTCGAACACTGAAGCTTTCTTT. Amino acids: CATSSRDNSNTEAFF.